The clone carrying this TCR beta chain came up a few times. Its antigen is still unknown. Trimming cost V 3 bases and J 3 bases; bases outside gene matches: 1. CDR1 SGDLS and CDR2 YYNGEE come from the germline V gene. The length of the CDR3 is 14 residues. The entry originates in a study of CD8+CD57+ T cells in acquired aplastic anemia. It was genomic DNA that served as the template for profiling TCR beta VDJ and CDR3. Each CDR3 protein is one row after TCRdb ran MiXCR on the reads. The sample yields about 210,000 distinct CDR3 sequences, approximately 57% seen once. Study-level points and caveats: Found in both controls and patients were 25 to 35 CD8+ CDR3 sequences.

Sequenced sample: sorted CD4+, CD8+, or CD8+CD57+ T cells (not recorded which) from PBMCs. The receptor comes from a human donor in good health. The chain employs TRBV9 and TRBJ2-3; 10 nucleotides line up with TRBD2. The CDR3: CASSGAGGTDTQYF. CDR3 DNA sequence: TGTGCCAGCAGCGGAGCGGGGGGGACAGATACGCAGTATTTT.